This TCR beta chain was recorded in a study of radiation and T cells in renal cell carcinoma. At the level of the study: Nephrectomy followed 15 Gy stereotactic body radiation by 4 weeks.

The protocol was immunoSEQ multiplex PCR, while the TCRdb copy is restricted to in-frame clones and leaves out a portion. The data contain more than 150,000 clones, 87% of them singletons. This clone was seen a few times. As yet, its antigen is unknown. The V end lost 1 base, the J end lost 3 bases, and 7 bases lay between the germline ends. CDR3 length equals 13 residues. The germline gives CDR1 SGHKS, CDR2 YYEKEE (reference sequence). As for time point: blood 2 weeks post-SBRT. Specified treatment: 15 Gy SBRT to primary tumor, nephrectomy 4 weeks later. Serial blood draws occurred at baseline and 2 and 4 weeks post-SBRT. This renal cell carcinoma was of the clear cell type. Study outcomes and limitations: In blood, top tumor clones expanded by 2 weeks, shrinking by 4.

Here the sequenced sample was blood, taken from a patient whose treatment included radiotherapy and nephrectomy. This clonotype originated in a woman between 45 and 65 years old with renal cell carcinoma. V and J are TRBV5-5 and TRBJ1-2; D is perhaps TRBD1 (5 bases). CDR3 in DNA: TGTGCCAGCAGCTTGCAGGGCGACTATGGCTACACCTTC. It encodes CASSLQGDYGYTF.